One T cell receptor beta chain is described in this entry. The data were produced by immunoSEQ multiplex PCR, yet TCRdb's version contains in-frame clones alone and is incomplete. The sample has around 30,000 clones, roughly 87% seen once. This sample is drawn from a study of preoperative IRX-2 immunotherapy in early breast cancer. As for treatment: preoperative locoregional IRX-2 cytokine immunotherapy. V dropped 5 bases and J dropped 2 bases, with 7 bases sitting between them. Germline V gene sequence: CDR1 LNHDA, CDR2 SQIVND (reference sequence). The CDR3 has 12 residues. The receptor comes from a human donor with breast cancer. This chain uses TRBV19 with TRBJ2-7, with D uncertain. Sequences were derived from lymph node tissue, sampled from a patient treated with IRX-2 immunotherapy. CDR3 bases: TGTGCCAGTAGTGGTCAGGCCTACGAGCAGTACTTC. Protein product: CASSGQAYEQYF.